This T cell receptor beta chain was profiled in a study of cytomegalovirus exposure and HLA in healthy donors. Overall study results and limits: In a later analysis, TCR beta V- and J-gene trimming was associated with a missense DCLRE1C variant. One later analysis reportedly identified an Asian-associated ancestry cluster that showed fewer N-insertions than the roughly 700-donor mean.

The PCR used 60 Vbeta and 13 Jbeta primers. Produced via immunoSEQ multiplex PCR; TCRdb's table is partial and in-frame only. Counted here are 150,000 to 200,000 clones, roughly 79% occurring once; the ten biggest clones make up roughly 7%. Trimming left V 4 bases short and J 0 bases short, with 7 bases between. CDR3 length equals 14 residues. Germline loops: CDR1 MNHNS, CDR2 SASEGT. To note about this clone: The antigen is not known.

The rearrangement uses TRBV6-1 and TRBJ1-5; tentative D call: TRBD1 (6 bases). Source material: PBMCs. The clonotype was recovered from a woman in her thirties or forties in good health and CMV-seropositive. CDR3 protein: CASSVGHSNQPQHF. The DNA of the CDR3 is TGTGCCAGCAGTGTGGGACATAGCAATCAGCCCCAGCATTTT.